In this sample, the clone carrying this T cell receptor (beta chain) turned up a few times. The antigen remains unidentified. The J segment lost 5 bases and the V segment lost 2 bases, leaving 6 bases of the junction unmatched. The CDR3 sequence is 17 residues long. Germline assignment: CDR1 SGHRS and CDR2 YFSETQ. The data were obtained in a study of CD8 T cells in ankylosing spondylitis. Overall study findings and caveats: In reactive arthritis synovial fluid and blood, some motif variants had been reported before. For ankylosing spondylitis blood, a TCR beta motif of fewer than 10 highly homologous variants appeared characteristic.

With molecular barcodes, quantitative 5'-RACE was used to make the TCR beta libraries. TCRdb reprocessed the 5' RACE reads via MiXCR and lists one record per CDR3 protein. In the table there are about 800,000 distinct CDR3 sequences, 10% to 15% of which are singletons. This chain joins TRBV5-1 and TRBJ2-3; 15 nucleotides line up with TRBD2. Material for sequencing was blood, either unsorted or a sorted T cell fraction (not recorded which). This TCR came from a male donor with ankylosing spondylitis. The DNA for the CDR3 is TGCGCCAGCAGCTTTGGACTAGCGGGAGGGCATGGAGATACGCAGTATTTT. Its translation: CASSFGLAGGHGDTQYF.